The 5 T cell receptor beta chains below come from one sample, sequenced in a study of breast tumors, draining lymph nodes, adjacent tissues. TCRdb recomputed calls from the multiplex PCR reads with MiXCR, one row per CDR3 protein. The repertoire includes roughly 15,000 distinct CDR3 sequences, around 59% of them detected once, and around 31% sits in the top ten. The specimen was tumor-adjacent breast tissue. Receptors originate from a female donor with breast cancer. Some clones in this sample may be carry-over from other donors' samples.

Many counts were recorded for this clonotype. The chain uses TRBV29-1 and TRBJ1-4; TRBD1 aligns across 8 bases. The CDR3 totals 12 residues. After removal of 8 bases from V and 7 bases from J, the junction contained 6 bases not matched to a gene. Germline V gene data show CDR1 as SQVTM and CDR2 as ANQGSEA. CDR3 DNA: TGCAGCACCAGCGACAGGGGTGAAAAACTGTTTTTT. It is translated as CSTSDRGEKLFF.

The CDR3 bases are TGTGCCAGCAGCCAACTAGGACAGGGGGCGGACGAGCAGTACTTC. This encodes CASSQLGQGADEQYF. The chain recombines TRBV7-9 with TRBJ2-7; 11 bases match TRBD1. The CDR3 covers 15 residues. The germline V gene has CDR1 SEHNR and CDR2 FQNEAQ (reference sequence). V shed 5 bases, J shed 5 bases, and the junction held 8 bases outside the gene matches. The whole variable domain, remainder taken from reference TRBV7-9 and TRBJ2-7, is DTGVSQNPRHKITKRGQNVTFRCDPISEHNRLYWYRQTLGQGPEFLTYFQNEAQLEKSRLLSDRFSAERPKGSFSTLEIQRTEQGDSAMYLCASSQLGQGADEQYFGPGTRLTVT.

The V and J genes are TRBV20-1 and TRBJ2-5; the D gene is possibly TRBD2 (6 bases). The CDR3 length is 12 residues. CDR1 and CDR2 from the germline V gene are DFQATT and SNEGSKA (reference sequence). Between the trimmed V and J ends, which lost 5 bases and 6 bases, there was a span of 13 bases. The CDR3 here is CSAAEGIQTQYF. In nucleotides, the CDR3 is TGCAGTGCTGCGGAGGGCATACAGACCCAGTACTTC.

This clonotype has just a few counts. The chain links TRBV10-3 to TRBJ1-6; D is undetermined. This CDR3 is 12 amino acids long. The germline CDR1 and CDR2 sequences are ENHRY and SYGVKD. The V and J ends lost 3 bases and 6 bases respectively, with 3 bases between them. In DNA form, the CDR3 reads TGTGCCATCAGTGATCTTAATTCACCCCTCCACTTT. This translates into CAISDLNSPLHF.

The genes are TRBV12-3 or TRBV12-4 and TRBJ2-5; D possibly corresponds to TRBD1 (6 bases). V lost 7 bases to trimming and J lost 2 bases, with 14 bases between them. This CDR3 has 14 amino acids. The CDR3 loop reads CASTPGQSQETQYF. CDR3 DNA: TGTGCCAGCACCCCAGGACAGAGTCAAGAGACCCAGTACTTC.